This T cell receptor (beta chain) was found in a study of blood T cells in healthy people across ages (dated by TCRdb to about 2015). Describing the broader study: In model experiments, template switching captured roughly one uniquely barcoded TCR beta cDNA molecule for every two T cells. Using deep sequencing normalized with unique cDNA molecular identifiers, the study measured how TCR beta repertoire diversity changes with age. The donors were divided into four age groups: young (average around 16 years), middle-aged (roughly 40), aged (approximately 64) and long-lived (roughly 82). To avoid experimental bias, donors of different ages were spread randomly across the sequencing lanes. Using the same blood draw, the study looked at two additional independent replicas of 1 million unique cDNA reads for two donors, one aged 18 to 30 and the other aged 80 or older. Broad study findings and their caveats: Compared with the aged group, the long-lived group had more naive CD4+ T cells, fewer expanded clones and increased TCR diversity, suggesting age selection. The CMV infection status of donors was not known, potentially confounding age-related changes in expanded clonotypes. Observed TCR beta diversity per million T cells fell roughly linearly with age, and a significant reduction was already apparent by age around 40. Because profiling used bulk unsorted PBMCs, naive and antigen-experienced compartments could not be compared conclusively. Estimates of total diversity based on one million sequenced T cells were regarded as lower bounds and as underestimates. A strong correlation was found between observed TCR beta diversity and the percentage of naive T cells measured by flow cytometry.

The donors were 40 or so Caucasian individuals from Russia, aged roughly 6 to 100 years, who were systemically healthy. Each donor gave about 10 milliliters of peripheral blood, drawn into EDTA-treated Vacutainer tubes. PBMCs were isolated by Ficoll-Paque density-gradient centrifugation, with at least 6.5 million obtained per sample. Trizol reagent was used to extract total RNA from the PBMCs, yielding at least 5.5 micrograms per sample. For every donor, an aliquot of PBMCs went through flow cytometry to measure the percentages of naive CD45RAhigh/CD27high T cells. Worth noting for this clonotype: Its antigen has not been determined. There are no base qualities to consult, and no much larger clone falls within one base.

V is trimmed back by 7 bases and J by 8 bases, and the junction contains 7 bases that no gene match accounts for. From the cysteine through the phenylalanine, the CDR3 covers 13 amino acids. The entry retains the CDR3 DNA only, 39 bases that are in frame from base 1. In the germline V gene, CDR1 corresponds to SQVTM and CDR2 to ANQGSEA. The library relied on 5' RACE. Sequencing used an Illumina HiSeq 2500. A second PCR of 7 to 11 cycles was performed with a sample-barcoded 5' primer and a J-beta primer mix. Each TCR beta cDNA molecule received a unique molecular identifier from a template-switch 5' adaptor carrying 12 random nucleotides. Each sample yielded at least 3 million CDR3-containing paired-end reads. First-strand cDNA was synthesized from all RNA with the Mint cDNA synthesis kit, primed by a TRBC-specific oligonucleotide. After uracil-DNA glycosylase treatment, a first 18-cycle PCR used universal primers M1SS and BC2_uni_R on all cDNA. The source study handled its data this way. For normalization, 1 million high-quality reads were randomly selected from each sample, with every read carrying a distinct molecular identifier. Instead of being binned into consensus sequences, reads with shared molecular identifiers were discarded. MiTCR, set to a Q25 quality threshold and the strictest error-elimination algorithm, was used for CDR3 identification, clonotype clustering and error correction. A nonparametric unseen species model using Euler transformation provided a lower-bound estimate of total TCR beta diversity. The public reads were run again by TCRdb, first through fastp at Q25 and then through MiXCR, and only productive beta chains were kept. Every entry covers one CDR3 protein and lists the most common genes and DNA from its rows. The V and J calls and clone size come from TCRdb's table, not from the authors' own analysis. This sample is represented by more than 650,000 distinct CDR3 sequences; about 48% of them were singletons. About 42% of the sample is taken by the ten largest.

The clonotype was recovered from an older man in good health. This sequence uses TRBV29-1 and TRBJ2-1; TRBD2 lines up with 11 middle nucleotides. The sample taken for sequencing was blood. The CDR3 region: CSDTSGSVDEQFF. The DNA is TGCAGCGACACTAGCGGGAGTGTCGATGAGCAGTTCTTC.